This record looks at one T cell receptor beta chain sequence and its context. Its antigen is unknown. This record comes from a study of shared clonotypes between healthy human individuals. Study results and caveats: Researchers found naive subsets generally carried larger estimated richness than memory subsets.

Profiled with immunoSEQ multiplex PCR; TCRdb holds only in-frame clones, not every one. This table has about 2.4 million clones, more than 90% appearing once. The receptor's source is a man aged 18 to 29 in good health. The specimen sequenced was naive CD4+ T cells sorted from blood. Subset indicated: CD45RA+ positively selected.

CDR3 residues: CASTSQVAGTETQYF. The DNA of the CDR3 is TGCGCCAGCACCTCTCAGGTAGCGGGAACAGAGACCCAGTACTTC. The V and J genes are TRBV5-1 and TRBJ2-5; TRBD2 matches 8 bases. The ends lost 6 bases at V and 4 bases at J; junction bases unmatched: 11. Germline V gene sequence: CDR1 SGHRS, CDR2 YFSETQ. This CDR3 is 15 amino acids long.